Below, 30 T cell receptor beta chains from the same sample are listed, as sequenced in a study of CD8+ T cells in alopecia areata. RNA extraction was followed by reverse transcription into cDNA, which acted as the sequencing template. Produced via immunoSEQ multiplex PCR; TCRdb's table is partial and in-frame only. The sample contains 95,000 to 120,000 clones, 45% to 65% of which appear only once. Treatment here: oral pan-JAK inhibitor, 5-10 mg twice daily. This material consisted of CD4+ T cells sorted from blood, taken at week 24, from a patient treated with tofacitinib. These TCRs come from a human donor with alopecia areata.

Here the CDR3 DNA reads TGCGCCAGCAGCTTGGGGACAGGGACCGGGGCCAACGTCCTGACTTTC. Encoded protein: CASSLGTGTGANVLTF. The genes are TRBV5-1 and TRBJ2-6; 8 bases fit TRBD1. The CDR3 extends over 16 amino acids. J gave up 4 bases and V 0 bases, and 3 bases lay outside the gene matches. The germline CDR1 and CDR2 sequences are SGHRS and YFSETQ.

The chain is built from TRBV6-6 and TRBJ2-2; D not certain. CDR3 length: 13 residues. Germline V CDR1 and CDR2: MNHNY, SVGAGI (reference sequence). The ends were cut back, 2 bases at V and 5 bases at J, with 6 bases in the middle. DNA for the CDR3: TGTGCCAGCAGTTACGTAGTAACCGGGGAGCTGTTTTTT. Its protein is CASSYVVTGELFF.

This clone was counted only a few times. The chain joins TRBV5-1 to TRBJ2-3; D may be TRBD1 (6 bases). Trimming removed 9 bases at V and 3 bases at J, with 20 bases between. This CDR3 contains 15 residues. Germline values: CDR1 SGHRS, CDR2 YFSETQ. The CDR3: CATSSGVMATDTQYF. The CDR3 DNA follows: TGCGCCACTTCCTCAGGGGTTATGGCAACAGATACGCAGTATTTT. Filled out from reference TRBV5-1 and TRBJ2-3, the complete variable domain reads KAGVTQTPRYLIKTRGQQVTLSCSPISGHRSVSWYQQTPGQGLQFLFEYFSETQRNKGNFPGRFSGRQFSNSRSEMNVSTLELGDSALYLCATSSGVMATDTQYFGPGTRLTVL.

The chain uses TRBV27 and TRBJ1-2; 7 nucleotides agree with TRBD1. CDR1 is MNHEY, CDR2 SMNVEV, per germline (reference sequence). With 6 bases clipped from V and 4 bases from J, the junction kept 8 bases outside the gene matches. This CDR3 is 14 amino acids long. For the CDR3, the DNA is TGTGCCAGCAGCCGACAGGGAAGCGGCTATGGCTACACCTTC. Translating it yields CASSRQGSGYGYTF.

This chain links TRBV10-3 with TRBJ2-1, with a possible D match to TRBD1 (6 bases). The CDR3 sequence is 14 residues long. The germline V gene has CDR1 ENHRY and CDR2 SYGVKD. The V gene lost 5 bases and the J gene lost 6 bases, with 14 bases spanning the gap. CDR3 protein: CAISSRDTSNEQFF. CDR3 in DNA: TGTGCCATCAGTTCCCGGGACACTTCCAATGAGCAGTTCTTC.

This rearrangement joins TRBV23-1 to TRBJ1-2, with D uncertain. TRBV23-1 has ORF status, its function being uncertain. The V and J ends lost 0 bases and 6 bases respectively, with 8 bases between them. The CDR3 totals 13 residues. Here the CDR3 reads CASSQSYADGYTF. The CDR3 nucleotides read TGCGCCAGCAGTCAATCGTACGCCGATGGCTACACCTTC.

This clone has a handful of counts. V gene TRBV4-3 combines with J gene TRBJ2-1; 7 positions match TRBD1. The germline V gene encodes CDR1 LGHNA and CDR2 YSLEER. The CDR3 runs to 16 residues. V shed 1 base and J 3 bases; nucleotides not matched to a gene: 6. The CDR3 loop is CASSQVGDSYYNEQFF. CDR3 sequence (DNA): TGCGCCAGCAGCCAAGTAGGGGACAGCTACTACAATGAGCAGTTCTTC.

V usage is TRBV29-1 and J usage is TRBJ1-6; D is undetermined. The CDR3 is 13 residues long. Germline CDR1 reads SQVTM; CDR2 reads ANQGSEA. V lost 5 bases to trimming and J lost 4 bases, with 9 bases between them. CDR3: CSVQTGYNSPLHF. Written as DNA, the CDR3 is TGCAGCGTTCAAACGGGTTATAATTCACCCCTCCACTTT.

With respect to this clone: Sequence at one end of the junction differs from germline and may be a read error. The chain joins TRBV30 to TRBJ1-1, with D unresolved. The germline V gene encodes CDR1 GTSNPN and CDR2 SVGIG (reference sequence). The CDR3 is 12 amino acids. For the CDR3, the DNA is TGTGCCTGGAGTGTTAGCGGCGTCAATAGCATCTTC. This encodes CAWSVSGVNSIF.

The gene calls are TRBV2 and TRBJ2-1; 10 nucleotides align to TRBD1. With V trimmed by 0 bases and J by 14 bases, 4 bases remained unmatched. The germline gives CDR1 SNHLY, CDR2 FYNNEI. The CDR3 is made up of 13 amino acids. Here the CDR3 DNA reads TGTGCCAGCAGTGAAGCGGGGGGGACAGGGGAGTTCTTC. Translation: CASSEAGGTGEFF.

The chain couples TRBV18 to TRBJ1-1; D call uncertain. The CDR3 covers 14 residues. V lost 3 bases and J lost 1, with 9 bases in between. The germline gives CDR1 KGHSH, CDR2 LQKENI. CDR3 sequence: CASSPLAGNTEAFF. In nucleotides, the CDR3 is TGTGCCAGCTCACCGCTCGCAGGGAACACTGAAGCTTTCTTT.

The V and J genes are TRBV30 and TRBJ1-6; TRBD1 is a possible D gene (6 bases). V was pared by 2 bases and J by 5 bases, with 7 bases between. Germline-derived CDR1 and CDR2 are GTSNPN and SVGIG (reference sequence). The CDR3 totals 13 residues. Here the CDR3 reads CAWSPGDNSPLHF. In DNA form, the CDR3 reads TGTGCCTGGAGTCCAGGGGATAATTCACCCCTCCACTTT. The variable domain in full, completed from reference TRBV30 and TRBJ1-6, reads SQTIHQWPATLVQPVGSPLSLECTVEGTSNPNLYWYRQAAGRGLQLLFYSVGIGQISSEVPQNLSASRPQDRQFILSSKKLLLSDSGFYLCAWSPGDNSPLHFGNGTRLTVT.

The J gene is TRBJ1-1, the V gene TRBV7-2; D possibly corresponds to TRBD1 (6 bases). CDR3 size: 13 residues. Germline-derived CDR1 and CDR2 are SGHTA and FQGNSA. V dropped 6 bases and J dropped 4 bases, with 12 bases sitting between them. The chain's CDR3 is CASRPTGTTEAFF. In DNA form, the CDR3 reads TGTGCCAGCAGGCCAACAGGGACCACTGAAGCTTTCTTT.

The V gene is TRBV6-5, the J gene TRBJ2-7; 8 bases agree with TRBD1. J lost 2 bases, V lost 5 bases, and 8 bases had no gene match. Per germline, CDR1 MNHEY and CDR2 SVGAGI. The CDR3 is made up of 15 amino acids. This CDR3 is CASSHPGQATYEQYF. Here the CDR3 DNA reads TGTGCCAGCAGTCATCCGGGACAGGCCACCTACGAGCAGTACTTC.

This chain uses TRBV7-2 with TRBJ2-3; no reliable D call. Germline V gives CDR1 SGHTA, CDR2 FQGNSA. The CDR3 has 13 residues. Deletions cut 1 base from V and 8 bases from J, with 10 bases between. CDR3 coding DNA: TGTGCCAGCAGCTTAGGGATGAGTAGTACGCAGTATTTT. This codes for CASSLGMSSTQYF.

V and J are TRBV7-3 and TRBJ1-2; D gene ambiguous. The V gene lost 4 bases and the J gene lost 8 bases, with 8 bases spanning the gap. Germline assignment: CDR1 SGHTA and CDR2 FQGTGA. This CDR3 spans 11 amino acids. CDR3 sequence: CASSSGWGYTF. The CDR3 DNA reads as TGTGCCAGCAGCTCCGGGTGGGGCTACACCTTC. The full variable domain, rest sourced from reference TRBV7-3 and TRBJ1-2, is GAGVSQTPSNKVTEKGKYVELRCDPISGHTALYWYRQSLGQGPEFLIYFQGTGAADDSGLPNDRFFAVRPEGSVSTLKIQRTERGDSAVYLCASSSGWGYTFGSGTRLTVV.

CDR3 region: CASRSLRDLGTEAFF. The CDR3, as DNA: TGTGCCAGCAGATCTCTTCGGGATTTGGGCACTGAAGCTTTCTTT. V and J are TRBV6-6 and TRBJ1-1; D unresolved. Germline V gene lookup returns CDR1 MNHNY and CDR2 SVGAGI (reference sequence). The CDR3 spans 15 residues. Trimming took 6 bases from V and 4 from J, leaving 18 bases between them.

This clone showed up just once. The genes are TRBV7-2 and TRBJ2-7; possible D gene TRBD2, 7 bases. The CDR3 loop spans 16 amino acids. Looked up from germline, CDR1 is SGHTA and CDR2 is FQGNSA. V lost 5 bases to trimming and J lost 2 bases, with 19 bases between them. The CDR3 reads CASSPSAGGRTYEQYF. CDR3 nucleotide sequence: TGTGCCAGCAGCCCGTCTGCCGGGGGGCGCACCTACGAGCAGTACTTC.

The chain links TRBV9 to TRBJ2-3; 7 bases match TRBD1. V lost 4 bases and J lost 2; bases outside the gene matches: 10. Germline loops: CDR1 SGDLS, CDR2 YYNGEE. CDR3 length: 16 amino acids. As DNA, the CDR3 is TGTGCCAGCAGCCAAAAGAAGGACAGGCACACAGATACGCAGTATTTT. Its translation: CASSQKKDRHTDTQYF.

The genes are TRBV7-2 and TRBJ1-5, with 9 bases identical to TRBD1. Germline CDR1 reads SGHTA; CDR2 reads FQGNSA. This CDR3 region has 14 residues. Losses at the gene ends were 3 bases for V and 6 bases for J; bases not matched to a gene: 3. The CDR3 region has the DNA TGTGCCAGCAGCTTCGGACAGGGGAGTCAGCCCCAGCATTTT. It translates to CASSFGQGSQPQHF.

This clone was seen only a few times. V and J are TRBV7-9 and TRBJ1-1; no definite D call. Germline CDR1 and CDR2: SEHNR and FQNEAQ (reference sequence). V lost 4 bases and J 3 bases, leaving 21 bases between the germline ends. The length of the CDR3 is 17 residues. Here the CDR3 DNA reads TGTGCCAGCAGCTCGCTATACCGGACTGGGAGGGACACTGAAGCTTTCTTT. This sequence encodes CASSSLYRTGRDTEAFF.

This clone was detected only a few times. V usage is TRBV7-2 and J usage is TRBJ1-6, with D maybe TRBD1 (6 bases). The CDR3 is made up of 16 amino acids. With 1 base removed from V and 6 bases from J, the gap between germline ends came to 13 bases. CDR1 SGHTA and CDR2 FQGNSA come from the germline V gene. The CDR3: CASSLDMTGPNSPLHF. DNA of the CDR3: TGTGCCAGCAGCTTAGACATGACAGGACCTAATTCACCCCTCCACTTT.

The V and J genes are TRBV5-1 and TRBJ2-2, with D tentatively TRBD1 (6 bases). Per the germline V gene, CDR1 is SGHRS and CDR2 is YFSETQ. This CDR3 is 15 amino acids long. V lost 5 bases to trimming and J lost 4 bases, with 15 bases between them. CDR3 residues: CASRESTDSTGELFF. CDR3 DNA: TGCGCCAGCAGGGAATCTACGGACAGCACCGGGGAGCTGTTTTTT.

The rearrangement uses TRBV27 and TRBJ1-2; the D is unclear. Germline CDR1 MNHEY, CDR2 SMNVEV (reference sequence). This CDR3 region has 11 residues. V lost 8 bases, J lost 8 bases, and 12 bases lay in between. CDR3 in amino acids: CASRTAGGYTF. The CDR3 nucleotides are TGTGCCAGCCGGACGGCGGGAGGCTACACCTTC.

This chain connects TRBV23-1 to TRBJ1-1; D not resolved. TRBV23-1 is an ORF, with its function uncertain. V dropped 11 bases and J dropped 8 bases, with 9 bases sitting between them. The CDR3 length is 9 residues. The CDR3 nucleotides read TGCGCCGGCCAGGTAGAAGCTTTCTTT. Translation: CAGQVEAFF.

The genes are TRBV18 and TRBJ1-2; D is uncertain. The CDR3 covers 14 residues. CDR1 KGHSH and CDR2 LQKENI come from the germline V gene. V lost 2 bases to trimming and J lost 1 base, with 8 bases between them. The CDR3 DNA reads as TGTGCCAGCTCACCAAGAGGATTTAACTATGGCTACACCTTC. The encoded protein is CASSPRGFNYGYTF.

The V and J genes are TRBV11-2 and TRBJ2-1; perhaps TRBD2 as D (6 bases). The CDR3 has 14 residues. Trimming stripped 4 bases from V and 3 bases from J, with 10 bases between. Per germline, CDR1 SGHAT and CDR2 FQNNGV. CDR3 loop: CASSSSAGYNEQFF. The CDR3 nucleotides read TGTGCCAGCAGCTCCTCAGCGGGCTACAATGAGCAGTTCTTC.

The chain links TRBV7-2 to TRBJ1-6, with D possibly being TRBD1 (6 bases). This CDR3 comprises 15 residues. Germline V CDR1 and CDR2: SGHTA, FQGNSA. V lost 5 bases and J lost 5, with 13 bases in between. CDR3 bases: TGTGCCAGCAGCCCCAGGACAGCCGATAATTCACCCCTCCACTTT. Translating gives CASSPRTADNSPLHF. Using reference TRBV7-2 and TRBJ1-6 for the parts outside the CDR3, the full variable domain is GAGVSQSPSNKVTEKGKDVELRCDPISGHTALYWYRQSLGQGLEFLIYFQGNSAPDKSGLPSDRFSAERTGGSVSTLTIQRTQQEDSAVYLCASSPRTADNSPLHFGNGTRLTVT.

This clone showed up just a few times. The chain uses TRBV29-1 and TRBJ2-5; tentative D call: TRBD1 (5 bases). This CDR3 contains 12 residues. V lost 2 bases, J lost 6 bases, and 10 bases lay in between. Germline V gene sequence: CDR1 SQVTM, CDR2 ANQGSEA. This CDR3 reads CSVELTVQTQYF. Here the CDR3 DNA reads TGCAGCGTTGAATTGACAGTACAGACCCAGTACTTC.

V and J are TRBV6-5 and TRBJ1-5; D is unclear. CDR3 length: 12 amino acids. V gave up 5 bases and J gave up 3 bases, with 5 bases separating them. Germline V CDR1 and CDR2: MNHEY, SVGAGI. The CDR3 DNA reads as TGTGCCAGCAGTAGACCCAATCAGCCCCAGCATTTT. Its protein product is CASSRPNQPQHF.